Shown below are 21 T cell receptor beta chains from a single sample sequenced in a study of T cell changes during pregnancy in multiple sclerosis. TCRdb keeps only in-frame clones here, not all; method: immunoSEQ multiplex PCR. Counted here are 71,000 or so clones, more than 90% occurring once; the ten biggest clones make up 1.2%. Sequenced material: peripheral blood, taken in the third trimester of pregnancy. Source of these receptors: a female donor with multiple sclerosis, enrolled in a pregnancy study.

V and J are TRBV4-1 and TRBJ2-5; TRBD2 matches at 7 bases. V dropped 0 bases and J dropped 1; count of bases not matched to a gene: 8. This CDR3 comprises 17 residues. The germline gives CDR1 MGHRA, CDR2 YSYEKL. The CDR3 nucleotides read TGCGCCAGCAGCCAAGAGAGTGGGGGAGGGACCCAAGAGACCCAGTACTTC. Translating gives CASSQESGGGTQETQYF.

This clone came up once. This sequence joins TRBV5-1 and TRBJ2-1; a weak D match, TRBD1 (6 bases). The V gene lost 2 bases and the J gene lost 3 bases, with 12 bases spanning the gap. Per the germline V gene, CDR1 is SGHRS and CDR2 is YFSETQ. The CDR3 sequence is 15 residues long. CDR3 nucleotides: TGCGCCAGCAGCTTAGGTGGACAGATCTACAATGAGCAGTTCTTC. Translating it yields CASSLGGQIYNEQFF. Supplemented by reference TRBV5-1 and TRBJ2-1, the full variable domain reads KAGVTQTPRYLIKTRGQQVTLSCSPISGHRSVSWYQQTPGQGLQFLFEYFSETQRNKGNFPGRFSGRQFSNSRSEMNVSTLELGDSALYLCASSLGGQIYNEQFFGPGTRLTVL.

The CDR3 region has the DNA TGTGCCAGCAGCCGAAGACTAGACGCAGATACGCAGTATTTT. Residues: CASSRRLDADTQYF. The chain links TRBV2 to TRBJ2-3; D may be TRBD2 (6 bases). The V end was cut by 6 bases, the J end by 4 bases, with 14 bases between. The CDR3 consists of 14 residues. The germline CDR1 and CDR2 sequences are SNHLY and FYNNEI.

This clone was seen repeatedly, ten times or more. This chain uses TRBV27 with TRBJ1-1; D gene ambiguous. The ends were cut back, 7 bases at V and 0 bases at J, with 21 bases in the middle. Germline V gives CDR1 MNHEY, CDR2 SMNVEV (reference sequence). The CDR3 has 17 residues. This CDR3 is CASMARSSQSMNTEAFF. The CDR3 DNA follows: TGTGCCAGCATGGCTAGGTCCTCGCAGAGCATGAACACTGAAGCTTTCTTT.

This rearrangement joins TRBV5-1 to TRBJ2-3; 8 nucleotides match TRBD2. The germline CDR1 and CDR2 sequences are SGHRS and YFSETQ. V trimming: 4 bases; J trimming: 2 bases; junction bases outside the gene matches: 12. The CDR3 spans 17 residues. The CDR3 protein is CASSPALGTSYTDTQYF. The CDR3 DNA reads TGCGCCAGCAGCCCTGCTTTGGGGACTAGTTACACAGATACGCAGTATTTT.

In nucleotides, the CDR3 is TGTGCCAGCAGTGAAGCGTACAGGGGGCATGGTGGCTACACCTTC. Its protein is CASSEAYRGHGGYTF. The genes are TRBV6-1 and TRBJ1-2, with TRBD1 matching over 9 bases. Germline V lookup: CDR1 MNHNS, CDR2 SASEGT. Losses at the gene ends were 0 bases for V and 7 bases for J; bases not matched to a gene: 6. The CDR3 spans 15 residues.

The chain employs TRBV5-1 and TRBJ2-2, with D possibly matching TRBD2 (5 bases). Germline lookup yields CDR1 SGHRS and CDR2 YFSETQ. CDR3 length: 14 residues. V shed 4 bases and J shed 0 bases, with 7 bases lying between them. The CDR3 is CASSPLANTGELFF. The CDR3 DNA reads as TGCGCCAGCAGCCCACTAGCGAACACCGGGGAGCTGTTTTTT.

The rearrangement uses TRBV29-1 and TRBJ1-2; D is uncertain. Germline V CDR1 and CDR2: SQVTM, ANQGSEA. The CDR3 is made up of 12 amino acids. V lost 6 bases to trimming and J lost 5 bases, with 13 bases between them. In nucleotides, the CDR3 is TGCAGCGTGGAGGGCCTCGGGTATGGCTACACCTTC. This gives the protein CSVEGLGYGYTF.

The V gene is TRBV28, the J gene TRBJ2-5; no reliable D call. V was clipped by 5 bases and J by 4 bases, with 5 bases between them. Germline V gene lookup returns CDR1 MDHEN and CDR2 SYDVKM. The CDR3 has 11 amino acids. CDR3 sequence: CASSLGETQYF. The CDR3 DNA sequence: TGTGCCAGCAGTCTAGGAGAGACCCAGTACTTC. The variable domain in full, completed from reference TRBV28 and TRBJ2-5, reads DVKVTQSSRYLVKRTGEKVFLECVQDMDHENMFWYRQDPGLGLRLIYFSYDVKMKEKGDIPEGYSVSREKKERFSLILESASTNQTSMYLCASSLGETQYFGPGTRLLVL.

The chain is built from TRBV27 and TRBJ2-5, with a tentative D call TRBD1 (5 bases). V lost 4 bases to trimming and J lost 4 bases, with 13 bases between them. There are 14 residues in the CDR3. Germline V CDR1 and CDR2: MNHEY, SMNVEV (reference sequence). The CDR3 DNA is TGTGCCAGCAGTTGGTGGGGCTTTGGAGAGACCCAGTACTTC. Its protein is CASSWWGFGETQYF.

The V and J genes are TRBV2 and TRBJ2-1; 8 nucleotides align to TRBD2. This CDR3 has 15 amino acids. The J segment lost 3 bases and the V segment lost 6 bases, leaving 7 bases of the junction unmatched. CDR1 is SNHLY and CDR2 is FYNNEI in the germline V gene. CDR3 DNA: TGTGCCAGCAGACCCACTAGCGGCCTCTACAATGAGCAGTTCTTC. Amino acids: CASRPTSGLYNEQFF.

A note on this clone: A junction end diverges from the germline sequence, so it may reflect a read error. The chain has TRBV7-7 and TRBJ2-1; 15 bases map to TRBD2. Germline loops: CDR1 SSHAT, CDR2 FNYEAQ (reference sequence). The CDR3 is made up of 17 amino acids. CDR3 sequence reads: CASSPGLAGGTRNEQFF. The CDR3, as DNA: TGTGCTAGCAGCCCCGGACTAGCGGGAGGGACGCGAAATGAGCAGTTCTTC.

CDR3 coding DNA: TGTGCCAGCAGGCCACAGAACACTGAAGCTTTCTTT. It specifies CASRPQNTEAFF. The chain is built from TRBV7-9 and TRBJ1-1; no definite D call. Germline V gives CDR1 SEHNR, CDR2 FQNEAQ (reference sequence). The CDR3 is made up of 12 amino acids. Trimming shortened V by 6 bases and J by 1 base, and 6 bases separated the two germline ends.

The rearrangement uses TRBV9 and TRBJ2-3, with D possibly matching TRBD1 (6 bases). CDR3 length: 16 amino acids. From germline, CDR1 is SGDLS and CDR2 YYNGEE. Trimming shortened V by 3 bases and J by 0 bases, and 14 bases separated the two germline ends. CDR3 sequence reads: CASSAPDSGSTDTQYF. CDR3 bases: TGTGCCAGCAGCGCCCCGGACAGTGGGAGCACAGATACGCAGTATTTT. Together with reference TRBV9 and TRBJ2-3, the CDR3 gives the full variable domain: DSGVTQTPKHLITATGQRVTLRCSPRSGDLSVYWYQQSLDQGLQFLIQYYNGEERAKGNILERFSAQQFPDLHSELNLSSLELGDSALYFCASSAPDSGSTDTQYFGPGTRLTVL.

The V and J genes are TRBV30 and TRBJ2-7, with D possibly being TRBD1 (5 bases). The CDR3 has 14 amino acids. Germline V gene sequence: CDR1 GTSNPN, CDR2 SVGIG (reference sequence). Trimming removed 2 bases from V and 3 bases from J, with 14 bases in between. Here the CDR3 reads CAWSKQGKFYEQYF. The CDR3 region has the DNA TGTGCCTGGAGTAAGCAGGGTAAATTCTACGAGCAGTACTTC.

The V gene is TRBV6-1, the J gene TRBJ2-7; 10 bases are a match to TRBD1. The trim removed 2 bases at V and 7 bases at J, leaving 11 bases unmatched. Germline V gene lookup returns CDR1 MNHNS and CDR2 SASEGT. This CDR3 region has 16 residues. CDR3 nucleotide sequence: TGTGCCAGCAGTGAAATGACAGGGGGCGCGGTAGATGAGCAGTACTTC. Its protein product is CASSEMTGGAVDEQYF.

The CDR3 region has the DNA TGTGCCAGTAGTTCCGACAGGCGCTACACCTTC. This gives the protein CASSSDRRYTF. The rearrangement joins TRBV19 to TRBJ1-2, with a tentative D call TRBD1 (6 bases). This CDR3 is 11 amino acids long. Germline assignment: CDR1 LNHDA and CDR2 SQIVND (reference sequence). V shed 5 bases and J shed 9 bases, with 10 bases lying between them.

The V and J genes are TRBV2 and TRBJ1-5; D not certain. With 6 bases removed from V and 0 bases from J, the gap between germline ends came to 6 bases. In germline, CDR1 is SNHLY, CDR2 FYNNEI. The CDR3 length is 13 residues. CDR3 region: CASRSYSNQPQHF. The CDR3 DNA reads as TGTGCCAGCAGGTCTTATAGCAATCAGCCCCAGCATTTT.

DNA of the CDR3: TGTGCCAGCAGCCACCCGGACAGGGTTCCTACTAGCACAGATACGCAGTATTTT. Translated: CASSHPDRVPTSTDTQYF. The chain recombines TRBV7-9 with TRBJ2-3; 8 bases fit TRBD1. With 5 bases clipped from V and 0 bases from J, the junction kept 13 bases outside the gene matches. This CDR3 comprises 18 residues. CDR1 is SEHNR and CDR2 is FQNEAQ in the germline V gene (reference sequence).

The chain recombines TRBV6-4 with TRBJ1-2; 7 positions agree with TRBD1. Trimming cost V 5 bases and J 0 bases; bases outside gene matches: 3. In germline, CDR1 is MRHNA, CDR2 SNTAGT. The CDR3 length is 14 residues. The CDR3 DNA is TGTGCCAGCAGTCTGGACAGGTCTAACTATGGCTACACCTTC. As protein: CASSLDRSNYGYTF.

J is TRBJ2-7 and V is TRBV28, with D maybe TRBD1 (6 bases). The germline V gene encodes CDR1 MDHEN and CDR2 SYDVKM. The V end lost 3 bases, the J end lost 6 bases, and 15 bases lay between the germline ends. The CDR3 is 14 residues long. The CDR3 coding sequence is TGTGCCAGCAGTTTCAGGGGATCTCCGTCCGAGCAGTACTTC. Encoded protein: CASSFRGSPSEQYF.